A single sample is the source of the 19 T cell receptor beta chains below, sequenced in a study of cytomegalovirus exposure and HLA in healthy donors. PCR employed 60 Vbeta and 13 Jbeta primers. The table came from immunoSEQ multiplex PCR; TCRdb's copy has only in-frame clones and leaves some out. The data hold more than 90,000 clones, with 65% to 75% observed a single time. Sequencing was performed on PBMCs. The receptors stem from a young man in good health and CMV-seropositive.

The chain has TRBV13 and TRBJ1-4; D is ambiguous. The germline V gene encodes CDR1 PRHDT and CDR2 FYEKMQ (reference sequence). V was shortened by 4 bases and J by 8 bases, with 14 bases between the two germline ends. This CDR3 has 14 amino acids. In nucleotides, the CDR3 is TGTGCCAGCAGCTGGGAGGGAAGTCGGGAAAAACTGTTTTTT. The encoded protein is CASSWEGSREKLFF.

V and J are TRBV15 and TRBJ1-4; D remains unclear. Germline V gives CDR1 LNHNV, CDR2 YYDKDF (reference sequence). Deletions cut 1 base from V and 13 bases from J, with 16 bases between. The CDR3 consists of 14 residues. The CDR3 region has the DNA TGTGCCACCAGCAGAGTGAACCCGTGGTCGCGACTGTTTTTT. Its translation is CATSRVNPWSRLFF.

This sequence joins TRBV20-1 and TRBJ2-3, with D possibly TRBD2 on 6 matching bases. V was shortened by 6 bases and J by 8 bases, with 12 bases between the two germline ends. The CDR3 contains 11 residues. CDR1 and CDR2 (germline): DFQATT, SNEGSKA (reference sequence). The CDR3 coding sequence is TGCAGTGCGGTGTCGGGGGTTACGCAGTATTTT. This codes for CSAVSGVTQYF.

This clone was detected only a few times. V usage is TRBV29-1 and J usage is TRBJ1-4; D is possibly TRBD1 (5 bases). The germline V and J ends were trimmed by 2 bases and 8 bases, with 12 bases remaining between them. In germline, CDR1 is SQVTM, CDR2 ANQGSEA. CDR3 size: 13 residues. DNA for the CDR3: TGCAGCGTTGAATCAGGGTCGCGGGAAAAACTGTTTTTT. Translating it yields CSVESGSREKLFF.

This chain connects TRBV5-1 to TRBJ1-2; D is unresolved. The CDR3 is 14 amino acids. Germline CDR1 SGHRS, CDR2 YFSETQ. The germline V and J ends were trimmed by 0 bases and 4 bases, with 10 bases remaining between them. CDR3 amino acids: CASSLAGRGYGYTF. The CDR3 coding sequence is TGCGCCAGCAGCTTGGCAGGCCGGGGCTATGGCTACACCTTC.

The chain joins TRBV4-3 to TRBJ2-2; TRBD1 agrees at 7 bases. The CDR3 consists of 17 residues. Per the germline V gene, CDR1 is LGHNA and CDR2 is YSLEER. J lost 2 bases, V lost 3 bases, and 9 bases had no gene match. The CDR3 sequence: CASSHQLQGTNTGELFF. The CDR3 region has the DNA TGCGCCAGCAGCCACCAATTACAGGGGACAAACACCGGGGAGCTGTTTTTT.

The rearrangement joins TRBV6-5 to TRBJ1-2, with D maybe TRBD1 (5 bases). The CDR3 contains 14 residues. The germline gives CDR1 MNHEY, CDR2 SVGAGI. The V gene lost 2 bases and the J gene lost 4 bases, with 11 bases spanning the gap. CDR3: CASSYQRQRYGYTF. DNA of the CDR3: TGTGCCAGCAGTTACCAAAGACAGCGCTATGGCTACACCTTC.

This clone showed up just once. The rearrangement links TRBV19 to TRBJ1-2; 8 bases align to TRBD1. The junction had 10 bases not matched to a gene; V was cut back by 7 bases and J by 3 bases. CDR1 is LNHDA, CDR2 SQIVND, per germline (reference sequence). The CDR3 sequence is 15 residues long. CDR3 sequence (DNA): TGTGCCAGTAACGAAGGGGCAGGGGGCTACTATGGCTACACCTTC. Translation gives CASNEGAGGYYGYTF.

DNA for the CDR3: TGTGCCCCACTGACCTTTATAGCCCAGCGGGGCACAGATACGCAGTATTTT. Translating gives CAPLTFIAQRGTDTQYF. This chain links TRBV9 with TRBJ2-3; D may be TRBD2 (6 bases). The V end lost 10 bases, the J end lost 1 base, and 25 bases lay between the germline ends. Germline-derived CDR1 and CDR2 are SGDLS and YYNGEE. The CDR3 is 17 residues long.

This chain joins TRBV15 and TRBJ1-3; D is perhaps TRBD1 (5 bases). With 1 base removed from V and 3 bases from J, the gap between germline ends came to 10 bases. Germline V gene sequence: CDR1 LNHNV, CDR2 YYDKDF (reference sequence). This CDR3 spans 15 amino acids. This CDR3 reads CATSRGEGVGNTIYF. As DNA, the CDR3 is TGTGCCACCAGCAGAGGGGAAGGGGTTGGAAACACCATATATTTT. The whole variable domain, filled in from reference TRBV15 and TRBJ1-3, reads DAMVIQNPRYQVTQFGKPVTLSCSQTLNHNVMYWYQQKSSQAPKLLFHYYDKDFNNEADTPDNFQSRRPNTSFCFLDIRSPGLGDTAMYLCATSRGEGVGNTIYFGEGSWLTVV.

The chain couples TRBV15 to TRBJ2-7; no clear D gene. The CDR3 extends over 14 amino acids. Germline CDR1 reads LNHNV; CDR2 reads YYDKDF (reference sequence). The germline V and J ends were trimmed by 4 bases and 1 base, with 11 bases remaining between them. CDR3 coding DNA: TGTGCCACCAGCACCTCGGTAGCTTCCTACGAGCAGTACTTC. Translating gives CATSTSVASYEQYF.

V and J are TRBV5-1 and TRBJ2-3; D unresolved. The length of the CDR3 is 13 residues. Germline CDR1 reads SGHRS; CDR2 reads YFSETQ. Between the trimmed V and J ends, which lost 2 bases and 4 bases, there was a span of 8 bases. CDR3 amino acids: CASSFGEADTQYF. The CDR3 region has the DNA TGCGCCAGCAGCTTCGGTGAGGCAGATACGCAGTATTTT.

This rearrangement joins TRBV7-9 to TRBJ1-2; 9 positions agree with TRBD1. V trimming: 5 bases; J trimming: 8 bases; junction bases outside the gene matches: 6. This CDR3 region has 13 residues. CDR1 and CDR2 (germline): SEHNR, FQNEAQ (reference sequence). CDR3 amino acids: CASSPTGGQGYTF. The CDR3 DNA reads TGTGCCAGCAGCCCGACAGGGGGACAGGGCTACACCTTC.

V is TRBV28 and J is TRBJ2-7, with D perhaps matching TRBD2 (5 bases). CDR1 and CDR2 (germline): MDHEN, SYDVKM. This CDR3 contains 11 residues. V was shortened by 4 bases and J by 7 bases, with 8 bases between the two germline ends. As DNA, the CDR3 is TGTGCCAGCAGTTCCTCGGGAGAGCAGTACTTC. This translates into CASSSSGEQYF. Filled out from reference TRBV28 and TRBJ2-7, the complete variable domain reads DVKVTQSSRYLVKRTGEKVFLECVQDMDHENMFWYRQDPGLGLRLIYFSYDVKMKEKGDIPEGYSVSREKKERFSLILESASTNQTSMYLCASSSSGEQYFGPGTRLTVT.

This clone is a singleton in its sample. DNA of the CDR3: TGCGCCAGCAGTCCCAGCGGGGGGGCAGGATCAGATACGCAGTATTTT. This codes for CASSPSGGAGSDTQYF. This rearrangement joins TRBV10-2 to TRBJ2-3; 10 positions agree with TRBD2. Germline-derived CDR1 and CDR2 are WSHSY and SAAADI. V dropped 5 bases and J dropped 4; count of bases not matched to a gene: 9. The CDR3 spans 16 residues.

The V gene is TRBV9, the J gene TRBJ2-5; no definite D call. Germline V gene data show CDR1 as SGDLS and CDR2 as YYNGEE. The germline V and J ends were trimmed by 3 bases and 0 bases, with 3 bases remaining between them. The CDR3 contains 12 residues. This chain's CDR3 is CASSADQETQYF. The CDR3 coding sequence is TGTGCCAGCAGCGCGGACCAAGAGACCCAGTACTTC.

This sequence joins TRBV5-1 and TRBJ2-7, with D perhaps matching TRBD1 (7 bases). The V gene's germline CDR1 is SGHRS and CDR2 YFSETQ. The germline V and J ends were trimmed by 1 base and 5 bases, with 13 bases remaining between them. CDR3 length: 14 residues. Here the CDR3 DNA reads TGCGCCAGCAGCTTGAACCAGGGGGGCGACGAGCAGTACTTC. Translation gives CASSLNQGGDEQYF. Complete variable domain (other parts from reference TRBV5-1 and TRBJ2-7): KAGVTQTPRYLIKTRGQQVTLSCSPISGHRSVSWYQQTPGQGLQFLFEYFSETQRNKGNFPGRFSGRQFSNSRSEMNVSTLELGDSALYLCASSLNQGGDEQYFGPGTRLTVT.

V is TRBV5-1 and J is TRBJ1-4; the D is unclear. The CDR3 spans 15 residues. V gave up 4 bases and J gave up 0 bases, with 10 bases separating them. The germline V gene encodes CDR1 SGHRS and CDR2 YFSETQ. The CDR3 is CASSPTPATNEKLFF. CDR3 sequence (DNA): TGCGCCAGCAGCCCGACACCTGCAACTAATGAAAAACTGTTTTTT.

The chain combines TRBV9 with TRBJ1-2, with a weak D call TRBD1 (6 bases). The V end was cut by 4 bases, the J end by 8 bases, with 12 bases between. Germline V CDR1 and CDR2: SGDLS, YYNGEE. This CDR3 has 12 residues. The CDR3 here is CASSLQGSGYTF. In DNA form, the CDR3 reads TGTGCCAGCAGCTTACAGGGTTCCGGCTACACCTTC.